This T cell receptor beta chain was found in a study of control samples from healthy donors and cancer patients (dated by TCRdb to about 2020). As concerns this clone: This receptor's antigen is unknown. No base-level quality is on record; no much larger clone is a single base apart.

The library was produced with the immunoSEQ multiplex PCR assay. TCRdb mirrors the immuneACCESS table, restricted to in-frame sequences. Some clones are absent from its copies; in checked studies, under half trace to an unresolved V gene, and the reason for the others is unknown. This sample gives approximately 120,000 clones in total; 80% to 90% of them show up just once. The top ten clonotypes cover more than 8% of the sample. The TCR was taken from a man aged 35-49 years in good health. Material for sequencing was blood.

CDR3 reads: CASSQSVIRVAGDTQYF. Here is the DNA: TGTGCCAGCAGCCAGTCAGTGATCCGGGTAGCGGGAGATACGCAGTATTTT. The chain was built from TRBV14 and TRBJ2-3; the central 7 bases match TRBD2. Looking up the germline V gene yields CDR1 SGHDN and CDR2 FVKESK. From V the trimming removes 3 bases and from J it removes 5 bases, while the gene matches leave 14 bases of the junction unaccounted for. The CDR3 has 17 amino acids, counting the end cysteine and phenylalanine. The entry retains the CDR3 DNA only, 51 bases that are in frame from base 1.